One and the same sample provided the 16 T cell receptor beta chains below, sequenced in a study of regulatory T cells in long-lasting Graves disease. In building TCR beta libraries, iRepertoire HTBI primers were used together with Arm-PCR of CDR3 regions. From the multiplex PCR reads, TCRdb called clonotypes with MiXCR, one entry per CDR3 protein. The table lists some 250,000 distinct CDR3 sequences, roughly 18% of them singletons. The time point: newly diagnosed GD, antithyroid drugs for less than 3 months. PBMC RNA served as the TCR library source. The sample in question was peripheral blood mononuclear cells (PBMCs), obtained at new diagnosis, from a patient treated with antithyroid drugs. Receptors originate from a female donor with Graves disease.

This clonotype was observed a handful of times. This chain uses TRBV10-1 with TRBJ2-3; tentative D call: TRBD2 (5 bases). The germline V gene encodes CDR1 WNHNN and CDR2 SYGVQD (reference sequence). V was clipped by 0 bases and J by 0 bases, with 10 bases between them. The CDR3 spans 16 residues. The CDR3 sequence is CASSESAGGSTDTQYF. In nucleotides, the CDR3 is TGCGCCAGCAGTGAGTCGGCTGGCGGGAGCACAGATACGCAGTATTTT.

This clonotype has a count of ten or more. This sequence joins TRBV19 and TRBJ2-5, with a possible D match to TRBD1 (6 bases). This CDR3 contains 15 residues. Trimming took off 3 bases at V and 5 bases at J, with 16 bases between the two ends. Germline CDR1 is LNHDA and CDR2 is SQIVND (reference sequence). In DNA, the CDR3 is TGTGCCAGTAGTATCGCAGGGGAAGCTAGGGAGACCCAGTACTTC. Translated, it gives CASSIAGEARETQYF.

On this clonotype itself: One base separates it from a far larger clone, so it is likely a read error. V usage is TRBV12-3 or TRBV12-4 and J usage is TRBJ2-7; 13 bases match TRBD2. CDR3 size: 15 residues. J lost 4 bases, V lost 8 bases, and 8 bases had no gene match. As DNA, the CDR3 is TGTGCCAGCGATGGGGGGACTAGCGGGATATACGAGCAGTACTTC. This codes for CASDGGTSGIYEQYF.

This clonotype has at least ten counts. The CDR3 DNA follows: TGTGCCAGCAGCCTTACCGACAGGCCCGCTGAAGCCCAGCATTTT. It encodes CASSLTDRPAEAQHF. The chain is built from TRBV4-2 and TRBJ1-5; TRBD1 might be the D (6 bases). The CDR3 sequence is 15 residues long. Trimming removed 4 bases from V and 11 bases from J, with 21 bases in between. Germline V CDR1 and CDR2: LGHNA, YNFKEQ.

This clonotype was recorded at least ten times. V is TRBV28 and J is TRBJ2-4; D gene unclear. Germline CDR1 reads MDHEN; CDR2 reads SYDVKM. Trimming cost V 2 bases and J 6 bases, with 8 bases left between them. The CDR3 loop spans 13 amino acids. The CDR3: CASSLTALNIQYF. CDR3 DNA sequence: TGTGCCAGCAGTTTAACAGCACTAAACATTCAGTACTTC.

This clonotype was detected many times. This rearrangement joins TRBV5-1 to TRBJ2-7; weak D call: TRBD2 (5 bases). The CDR3 contains 17 residues. V was pared by 0 bases and J by 0 bases, with 16 bases between. Germline CDR1 is SGHRS and CDR2 is YFSETQ. In DNA, the CDR3 is TGCGCCAGCAGCTTGGTGCCCCAAGCGGCAAGCTCCTACGAGCAGTACTTC. This encodes CASSLVPQAASSYEQYF.

This clonotype was seen many times. This sequence joins TRBV3-1 and TRBJ2-1; 9 nucleotides line up with TRBD2. V trimming: 7 bases; J trimming: 6 bases; junction bases outside the gene matches: 7. The CDR3 is 14 residues long. CDR1 and CDR2 (germline): LGHDT, YNNKEL (reference sequence). The CDR3 nucleotides are TGTGCCAGCACCCCGGGACTAGCCCTCAATGAGCAGTTCTTC. It codes for CASTPGLALNEQFF.

This clonotype was found many times. The chain recombines TRBV6-1 with TRBJ1-1; 8 nucleotides match TRBD1. V was pared by 7 bases and J by 6 bases, with 16 bases of the junction left unmatched. The V gene's germline CDR1 is MNHNS and CDR2 SASEGT. The CDR3 has 16 residues. CDR3 in DNA: TGTGCCAGCACCGGGCTCTACAGTTCGACAGGGGCTGAAGCTTTCTTT. Encoded protein: CASTGLYSSTGAEAFF.

A word on this clonotype: Just one base apart from a much larger clone, this may be a read error. The chain uses TRBV20-1 and TRBJ1-5, with D possibly matching TRBD1 (6 bases). There are 14 residues in the CDR3. Germline lookup yields CDR1 DFQATT and CDR2 SNEGSKA (reference sequence). Here the CDR3 DNA reads TGCAGTGCTAGAGATTTCAGGGGAAATCAGGCCCAGCATTTT. Translation: CSARDFRGNQAQHF.

Regarding this clonotype: A much larger clone is a single base away; this may be a read error. The chain uses TRBV7-9 and TRBJ2-5; 7 bases line up with TRBD2. CDR3 length equals 16 residues. CDR1 and CDR2 (germline): SEHNR, FQNEAQ (reference sequence). V trimming: 4 bases; J trimming: 5 bases; junction bases outside the gene matches: 13. CDR3 region: CASSSRSPLARETQYF. The CDR3 DNA follows: TGTGCCAGCAGCTCCCGAAGTCCACTAGCGCGGGAGACCCAGTACTTC.

This clonotype was picked up a small number of times. V and J are TRBV2 and TRBJ2-1; 12 positions agree with TRBD2. With the DNA end fitting TRBJ2-5 better, the J assignment may be wrong. Germline V lookup: CDR1 SNHLY, CDR2 FYNNEI. The CDR3 loop spans 17 amino acids. CDR3 loop: CASRKTGTSGLRETQYF. The DNA of the CDR3 is TGTGCCAGCAGGAAAACCGGGACTAGCGGGCTCAGAGAGACCCAGTACTTC.

This clonotype was seen repeatedly, ten times or more. The V call is TRBV29-1, the J call TRBJ1-4; 9 bases match TRBD1. There are 13 residues in the CDR3. Unmatched junction bases numbered 3, after V lost 4 bases and J lost 6 bases. Germline V gene sequence: CDR1 SQVTM, CDR2 ANQGSEA. The CDR3 sequence: CSVVDRGDEKLFF. CDR3 coding DNA: TGCAGCGTTGTGGACAGGGGAGATGAAAAACTGTTTTTT.

V is TRBV5-1 and J is TRBJ2-1, with unresolved D. CDR3 length: 15 amino acids. Per the germline V gene, CDR1 is SGHRS and CDR2 is YFSETQ. V lost 0 bases, J lost 5 bases, and 12 bases lay in between. CDR3 DNA: TGCGCCAGCAGCTTGGACACCGATTCCGACAATGAGCAGTTCTTC. It translates to CASSLDTDSDNEQFF.

This clonotype was detected ten times or more. The gene calls are TRBV10-1 and TRBJ2-3; possible D gene TRBD2, 6 bases. The CDR3 has 15 residues. CDR1 is WNHNN and CDR2 is SYGVQD in the germline V gene (reference sequence). Trimming stripped 6 bases from V and 6 bases from J, with 19 bases between. CDR3 sequence reads: CASSGDLSWTDTQYF. CDR3 in DNA: TGCGCCAGCAGCGGGGACTTAAGCTGGACTGATACGCAGTATTTT.

This clonotype is labeled as medium-sized. The chain links TRBV7-3 to TRBJ1-1, with 8 bases aligning to TRBD1. Trimming took 7 bases from V and 2 from J; bases not matched to a gene: 9. There are 15 residues in the CDR3. CDR1 is SGHTA and CDR2 is FQGTGA in the germline V gene. Written as DNA, the CDR3 is TGTGCCAGCAACGCAGGGGGCAAGGTAAACACTGAAGCTTTCTTT. This encodes CASNAGGKVNTEAFF.

This chain links TRBV11-3 with TRBJ2-3, with D uncertain. This CDR3 has 14 residues. Trimming took 5 bases from V and 6 from J, leaving 15 bases between them. The germline CDR1 and CDR2 sequences are SGHNT and YENEEA. CDR3 region: CASSPSSNADTQYF. CDR3 nucleotides: TGTGCCAGCAGCCCCTCCTCTAACGCGGATACGCAGTATTTT.